These 3 T cell receptor beta chains originate from one sample sequenced in a study of blood T cell repertoires in COVID-19. Produced via immunoSEQ multiplex PCR; TCRdb's table is partial and in-frame only. The table records approximately 64,000 clones, approximately 77% of them present only once. Sequencing was performed on peripheral blood. These receptors all come from a woman in her sixties or seventies with acute or convalescent COVID-19.

The genes are TRBV7-2 and TRBJ2-3; 11 bases map to TRBD2. Trimming took 4 bases from V and 0 from J; bases not matched to a gene: 12. CDR3 size: 19 residues. The germline CDR1 and CDR2 sequences are SGHTA and FQGNSA. The CDR3 here is CASSSRTGTSGSSTDTQYF. The CDR3, as DNA: TGTGCCAGCAGCTCAAGAACCGGGACTAGCGGATCTAGCACAGATACGCAGTATTTT.

The chain has TRBV10-2 and TRBJ2-7, with 11 bases matching TRBD2. This CDR3 has 15 residues. The V gene's germline CDR1 is WSHSY and CDR2 SAAADI. V was clipped by 5 bases and J by 3 bases; unmatched bases: 6. The CDR3 nucleotides are TGCGCCAGCAGTTCCGGACTAGCGGGCGGCTACGAGCAGTACTTC. Translation gives CASSSGLAGGYEQYF.

The chain employs TRBV12-3 or TRBV12-4 and TRBJ2-1, with D possibly being TRBD2 (5 bases). The CDR3 is 13 amino acids. The V and J ends lost 3 bases and 4 bases respectively, with 7 bases between them. CDR3 nucleotides: TGTGCCAGCAGTTTCGGGGATTACAATGAGCAGTTCTTC. It codes for CASSFGDYNEQFF.